This TCR beta chain was found in a study of blood T cell dynamics during melanoma immunotherapy. The overall study: Standard first-line treatment here was pembrolizumab or nivolumab plus ipilimumab in metastatic melanoma.

This table comes from immunoSEQ multiplex PCR, and its TCRdb copy is limited to in-frame clones, with some not included. The sample shows about 9,900 clones, approximately 86% of them seen only once. As for time point: pre-treatment baseline. The trim removed 2 bases at V and 6 bases at J, leaving 7 bases unmatched. Looked up from germline, CDR1 is SGHRS and CDR2 is YFSETQ. This CDR3 is 15 amino acids long. Here the sequenced sample was blood, taken from a patient treated with checkpoint blockade. The gene calls are TRBV5-1 and TRBJ2-3; TRBD1 aligns across 9 bases. The source is a human donor with melanoma. CDR3 in amino acids: CASSLYTGGRDTQYF. CDR3 coding DNA: TGCGCCAGCAGCTTATATACAGGGGGCCGGGATACGCAGTATTTT.